The rows below give T cell receptor beta chains drawn from one sample of a study of shared clonotypes between healthy human individuals. Method: immunoSEQ multiplex PCR; TCRdb's copy keeps in-frame clones and lacks some. The table records about 2.1 million clones, 93% of them present only once. The specimen was naive CD8+ T cells from PBMCs. Every receptor here comes from a man younger than 35 in good health. Some clones in this sample may be carry-over from other donors' samples. CDR3s include the opening cysteine and the closing phenylalanine or tryptophan. Fields, in order: V gene, D gene, clone size, J gene, CDR3 protein, CDR3 DNA. D genes are given only for firm matches. Clone size is shown for a subset of rows, as once, few, many or a class of expanded clone.

>TRBV5-6|TRBD1|NA|TRBJ2-5
CASSPWSQGALRETQYF
TGTGCCAGCAGCCCGTGGTCCCAGGGGGCGCTTCGAGAGACCCAGTACTTC
>TRBV4-3|TRBD2|NA|TRBJ2-7
CASSQERGAPYEQYF
TGCGCCAGCAGCCAAGAGCGGGGGGCCCCCTACGAGCAGTACTTC
>TRBV27|TRBD1|once|TRBJ1-5
CASSPGQGRNQPQHF
TGTGCCAGCAGTCCCGGACAGGGGAGGAATCAGCCCCAGCATTTT
>TRBV4-1|NA|NA|TRBJ1-2
CASNPTADPNYGYTF
TGCGCCAGCAACCCGACGGCAGACCCTAACTATGGCTACACCTTC
>TRBV11-2|TRBD2|NA|TRBJ2-7
CASTLAGETFYEQYF
TGTGCCAGCACCTTAGCGGGAGAGACGTTCTACGAGCAGTACTTC
>TRBV7-6|TRBD2|NA|TRBJ2-7
CASSRGLAGVNEQYF
TGTGCCAGCAGCCGCGGACTAGCGGGAGTAAACGAGCAGTACTTC
>TRBV28|TRBD1|few|TRBJ1-1
CASRPLTGGAQTEAFF
TGTGCCAGCAGGCCACTGACAGGGGGCGCACAGACTGAAGCTTTCTTT
>TRBV2|TRBD1|NA|TRBJ1-2
CASSESRTGNYGYTF
TGTGCCAGCAGTGAAAGCAGGACAGGGAACTATGGCTACACCTTC
>TRBV19|TRBD1|NA|TRBJ1-2
CASSSGDREVGGYTF
TGTGCCAGTAGTTCCGGGGACAGGGAGGTAGGCGGCTACACCTTC
>TRBV15|NA|NA|TRBJ2-4
CATSRDRITQSSLYIQYF
TGTGCCACCAGCAGAGACCGGATAACTCAGTCTAGTTTATACATTCAGTACTTC
>TRBV25-1|NA|NA|TRBJ2-6
CASSSGSGANVLTF
TGTGCCAGCAGTTCCGGGTCTGGGGCCAACGTCCTGACTTTC
>TRBV27|TRBD1|NA|TRBJ2-5
CASSLSTGGGETQYF
TGTGCCAGCAGTTTATCGACAGGGGGAGGAGAGACCCAGTACTTC
>TRBV7-2|NA|NA|TRBJ2-7
CASSLVPVRDLNEQYF
TGTGCCAGCAGCTTAGTCCCAGTCAGGGATTTAAACGAGCAGTACTTC
>TRBV9|NA|NA|TRBJ2-3
CASSGAGEEWATDTQYF
TGTGCCAGCAGCGGGGCAGGGGAAGAGTGGGCAACAGATACGCAGTATTTT
>TRBV19|NA|NA|TRBJ1-5
CASSIVRGGNQPQHF
TGTGCCAGTAGTATAGTTCGGGGTGGCAATCAGCCCCAGCATTTT
>TRBV6-6|NA|NA|TRBJ2-1
CASSYAGPNNEQFF
TGTGCCAGCAGTTACGCGGGGCCAAACAATGAGCAGTTCTTC
>TRBV27|NA|few|TRBJ1-1
CASSFRVNTEAFF
TGTGCCAGCAGTTTCCGGGTTAACACTGAAGCTTTCTTT
>TRBV6-5|NA|NA|TRBJ2-1
CASSYSTLYNEQFF
TGTGCCAGCAGTTACTCCACCCTTTACAATGAGCAGTTCTTC
>TRBV28|NA|NA|TRBJ2-1
CASSLWADLYNEQFF
TGTGCCAGCAGCCTCTGGGCAGACCTATACAATGAGCAGTTCTTC
>TRBV23-1|TRBD2|NA|TRBJ2-7
CASSQIAGQYF
TGCGCCAGCAGTCAAATAGCGGGGCAGTACTTC
>TRBV18|NA|NA|TRBJ1-1
CASSLINTGRDDEAFF
TGTGCCAGCTCACTCATCAACACCGGGCGTGATGATGAAGCTTTCTTT
>TRBV28|NA|NA|TRBJ1-5
CASSPKGLIRSNQPQHF
TGTGCCAGCAGTCCAAAGGGACTAATACGGAGCAATCAGCCCCAGCATTTT
>TRBV19|NA|NA|TRBJ2-2
CASSGRSGELFF
TGTGCCAGTAGCGGAAGGTCCGGGGAGCTGTTTTTT
>TRBV7-2|TRBD1|NA|TRBJ1-2
CASSVGTGYSYGYTF
TGTGCCAGCAGCGTAGGGACAGGATATTCCTATGGCTACACCTTC
>TRBV27|TRBD1|NA|TRBJ1-1
CASSLMHQGATEAFF
TGTGCCAGCAGTTTGATGCATCAGGGGGCCACTGAAGCTTTCTTT
>TRBV11-2|NA|once|TRBJ2-3
CASSLPGATLSTDTQYF
TGTGCCAGCAGCTTACCAGGGGCAACACTCAGTACAGATACGCAGTATTTT
>TRBV18|NA|NA|TRBJ1-1
CASSPVRRSLNTEAFF
TGTGCCAGCTCACCAGTCCGCAGGAGTCTGAACACTGAAGCTTTCTTT
>TRBV28|TRBD2|NA|TRBJ2-3
CASSFDGDYSTDTQYF
TGTGCCAGCAGTTTCGACGGGGACTATAGCACAGATACGCAGTATTTT
>TRBV30|NA|once|TRBJ1-5
CAWSITGNQPQHF
TGTGCCTGGAGTATAACAGGGAATCAGCCCCAGCATTTT
>TRBV28|TRBD1|few|TRBJ2-7
CASSLPGTGYEQYF
TGTGCCAGCAGTTTACCGGGGACAGGGTACGAGCAGTACTTC
>TRBV7-8|TRBD1|NA|TRBJ2-6
CASSLPQGPGANVLTF
TGTGCCAGCAGCTTACCACAGGGGCCTGGGGCCAACGTCCTGACTTTC
>TRBV9|NA|once|TRBJ2-1
CASSVGLGGGGTEQFF
TGTGCCAGCAGCGTTGGACTAGGAGGGGGCGGCACTGAGCAGTTCTTC
>TRBV4-3|NA|NA|TRBJ2-3
CASSQDFVATQYF
TGCGCCAGCAGCCAAGATTTTGTCGCAACGCAGTATTTT
>TRBV14|NA|NA|TRBJ2-7
CASSPLDKSPYEQYF
TGTGCCAGCAGCCCCTTAGACAAGTCTCCCTACGAGCAGTACTTC
>TRBV10-1|TRBD2|NA|TRBJ2-3
CASSDNRCRLAGEKNTQYF
TGCGCCAGCAGTGATAACAGATGTCGGCTAGCGGGAGAAAAAAATACGCAGTATTTT
>TRBV7-9|NA|NA|TRBJ2-3
CASSEGPLTPDTQYF
TGTGCCAGCAGCGAGGGGCCACTAACTCCAGATACGCAGTATTTT
>TRBV25-1|NA|NA|TRBJ2-5
CASSEPPRETQYF
TGTGCCAGCAGTGAGCCCCCCCGGGAGACCCAGTACTTC
>TRBV7-9|NA|NA|TRBJ1-2
CASSLGPSPNYGYTF
TGTGCCAGCAGCTTAGGCCCGTCACCCAACTATGGCTACACCTTC
>TRBV9|NA|once|TRBJ2-1
CASSVGGGTSGRGVEFF
NA
>TRBV7-6|NA|NA|TRBJ1-3
CASSPPRAGVSGNTIYF
TGTGCCAGCAGCCCACCCCGAGCGGGAGTCTCTGGAAACACCATATATTTT
>TRBV7-9|NA|once|TRBJ2-2
CASSTVPERAGELFF
TGTGCCAGCAGCACGGTCCCAGAGAGGGCCGGGGAGCTGTTTTTT
>TRBV5-1|NA|NA|TRBJ1-1
CASSWNRENTEAFF
TGCGCCAGCAGCTGGAACAGGGAGAACACTGAAGCTTTCTTT
>TRBV10-2|NA|NA|TRBJ2-7
CASRDSGTYEQYF
TGCGCCAGCAGGGACAGCGGTACCTACGAGCAGTACTTC
>TRBV7-8|NA|NA|TRBJ2-7
CASSLMGGSHEQYF
TGTGCCAGCAGTTTAATGGGTGGCAGTCACGAGCAGTACTTC
>TRBV7-2|NA|NA|TRBJ1-5
CASSLWVPEPQHF
TGTGCCAGCAGCCTCTGGGTCCCGGAGCCCCAGCATTTT